This T cell receptor (beta chain) appears in the sequencing data of a study of cytomegalovirus exposure and HLA in healthy donors. Broader study findings: In a later analysis, TCR association rates varied by HLA locus: DRB1 most, HLA-C fewest.

As regards this clone: No antigen is known for it.

PCR was performed using 60 Vbeta and 13 Jbeta primers. Libraries were prepared by immunoSEQ multiplex PCR; TCRdb keeps only in-frame clonotypes and omits some of them. The sample lists fewer than 150,000 clones, roughly 80% seen once, with over 6.5% in the top ten. The sample consisted of PBMCs. This TCR was sampled from a man aged 35 to 55 in good health and CMV-seropositive.

The CDR3 reads CASSRTSYEQYF. CDR3 in DNA: TGCGCCAGCAGCCGGACAAGCTACGAGCAGTACTTC. This sequence joins TRBV5-1 and TRBJ2-7; possible D gene TRBD1, 5 bases. CDR3 length equals 12 residues. Germline-derived CDR1 and CDR2 are SGHRS and YFSETQ. Trimming stripped 4 bases from V and 3 bases from J, with 8 bases between.